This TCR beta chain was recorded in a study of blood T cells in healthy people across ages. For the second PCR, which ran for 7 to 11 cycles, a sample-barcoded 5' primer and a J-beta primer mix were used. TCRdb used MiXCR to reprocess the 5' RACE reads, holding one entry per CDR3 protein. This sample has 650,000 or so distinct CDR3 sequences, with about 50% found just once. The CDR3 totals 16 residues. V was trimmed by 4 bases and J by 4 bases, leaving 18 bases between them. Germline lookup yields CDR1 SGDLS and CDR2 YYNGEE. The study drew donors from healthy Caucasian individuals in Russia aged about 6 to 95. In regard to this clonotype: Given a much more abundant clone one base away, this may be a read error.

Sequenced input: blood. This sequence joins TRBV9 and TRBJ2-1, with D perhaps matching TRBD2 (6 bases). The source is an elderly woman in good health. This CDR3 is CASSPGGRGDYNEQFF. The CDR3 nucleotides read TGTGCCAGCAGCCCCGGAGGGAGAGGGGATTACAATGAGCAGTTCTTC.